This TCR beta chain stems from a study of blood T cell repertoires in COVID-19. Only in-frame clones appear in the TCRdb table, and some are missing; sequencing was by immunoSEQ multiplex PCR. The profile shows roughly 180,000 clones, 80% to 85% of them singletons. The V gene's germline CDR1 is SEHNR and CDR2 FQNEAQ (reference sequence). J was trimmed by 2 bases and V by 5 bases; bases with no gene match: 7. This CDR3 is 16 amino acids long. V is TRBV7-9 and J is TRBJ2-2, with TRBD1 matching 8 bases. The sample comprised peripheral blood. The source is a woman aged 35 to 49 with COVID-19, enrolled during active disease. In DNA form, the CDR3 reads TGTGCCAGCAGCCCGCCGACAGGGGCAAACACCGGGGAGCTGTTTTTT. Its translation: CASSPPTGANTGELFF.